This T cell receptor (beta chain) comes out of a study of PD-L1 blockade in urothelial cancer. The repertoire was sequenced with immunoSEQ multiplex PCR; TCRdb's copy has only in-frame clones and lacks some. The sample comprises 25,000 to 35,000 clones, about 90% of which are singletons, and approximately 4% rests with the top ten. V dropped 4 bases and J dropped 2; count of bases not matched to a gene: 5. Germline-derived CDR1 and CDR2 are SGDLS and YYNGEE. The CDR3 extends over 15 amino acids. Specimen: PBMCs, collected around atezolizumab (anti-PD-L1) treatment. The source is a man aged 50 or older with urothelial cancer. This chain connects TRBV9 to TRBJ2-3; 9 positions match TRBD1. Here the CDR3 DNA reads TGTGCCAGCAGCACGAACAGGGGGCACACAGATACGCAGTATTTT. As protein: CASSTNRGHTDTQYF.